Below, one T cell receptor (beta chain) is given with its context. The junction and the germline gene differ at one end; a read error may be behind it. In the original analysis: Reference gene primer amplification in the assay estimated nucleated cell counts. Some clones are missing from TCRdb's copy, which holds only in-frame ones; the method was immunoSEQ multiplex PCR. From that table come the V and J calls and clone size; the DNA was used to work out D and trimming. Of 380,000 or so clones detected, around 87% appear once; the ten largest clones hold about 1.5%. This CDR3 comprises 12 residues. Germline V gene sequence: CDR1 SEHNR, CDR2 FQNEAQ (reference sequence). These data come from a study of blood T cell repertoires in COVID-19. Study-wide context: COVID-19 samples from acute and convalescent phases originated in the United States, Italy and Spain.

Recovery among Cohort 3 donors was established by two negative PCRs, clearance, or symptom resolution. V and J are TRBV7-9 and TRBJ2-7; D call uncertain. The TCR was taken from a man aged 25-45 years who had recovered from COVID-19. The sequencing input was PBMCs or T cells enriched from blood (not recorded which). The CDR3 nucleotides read TGTGCCAGCAGCTTAGAATCCTCCGAGCAGTACTTC. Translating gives CASSLESSEQYF.